The rows below give T cell receptor beta chains drawn from one sample of a study of blood T cell repertoires in COVID-19. Sequencing was performed with immunoSEQ multiplex PCR; in TCRdb, only in-frame clones are kept and a portion is missing. Among hundreds of thousands of clones listed, 91% were seen once. The material sequenced was peripheral blood. The receptors were gathered from a woman aged 18-29 years who had recovered from COVID-19. CDR3s include the opening cysteine and the closing phenylalanine or tryptophan. The D gene is left open where the match is weak. Size values are once, few and many counts, or a class for expanded clones, and some rows have none.

j_gene | d_gene | abundance | v_gene | CDR3nt | CDR3aa
TRBJ1-4 | TRBD1 | NA | TRBV4-2 | TGTGCCAGCAGCCAAGCCCCGACAGGGGGGAATGAAAAACTGTTTTTT | CASSQAPTGGNEKLFF
TRBJ2-2 | NA | NA | TRBV27 | TGTGCCAGCAGTCACGACCCCCGGGAAGGAACTTCTACCGGGGAGCTGTTTTTT | CASSHDPREGTSTGELFF
TRBJ1-2 | NA | NA | TRBV29-1 | TGCAGCGTTGTGGACATTAACTATGGCTACACCTTC | CSVVDINYGYTF
TRBJ2-1 | TRBD1 | NA | TRBV4-3 | TGCGCCAGCAGCCAAGATCAGGGGGGTGGACAGGGAGCCTACAATGAGCAGTTCTTC | CASSQDQGGGQGAYNEQFF
TRBJ1-1 | NA | NA | TRBV18 | TGTGCCAGCTCACCTAATCGAGGAAGAGGGACTGAAGCTTTCTTT | CASSPNRGRGTEAFF
TRBJ2-1 | NA | NA | TRBV2 | TGTGCCAGCAGTGAATCCGAGACTAACGATGAGCAGTTCTTC | CASSESETNDEQFF
TRBJ2-1 | NA | NA | TRBV10-3 | TGTGCCATCAGTGAGTCCCCCGGGTACAATGAGCAGTTCTTC | CAISESPGYNEQFF
TRBJ1-5 | NA | NA | TRBV6-6 | TGTGCCAGCATCCACACCCCATATAGCAATCAGCCCCAGCATTTT | CASIHTPYSNQPQHF
TRBJ1-1 | TRBD1 | NA | TRBV27 | TGTGCCAGCAGTTTATCATGGGGGACAGCGAACACTGAAGCTTTCTTT | CASSLSWGTANTEAFF
TRBJ2-2 | NA | NA | TRBV5-1 | TGCGCCAGCAGCTGGGGCCTTCAGTCAGGGGAGCTGTTTTTT | CASSWGLQSGELFF
TRBJ1-1 | NA | NA | TRBV6-5 | TGTGCCAGCAGTTCCTACCCAGGGGACCCTGAAGCTTTCTTT | CASSSYPGDPEAFF
TRBJ1-3 | NA | NA | TRBV5-5 | TGTGCCAGCACCCCATCCGGGACAACCACTTCTGGAAACACCATATATTTT | CASTPSGTTTSGNTIYF
TRBJ2-1 | NA | NA | TRBV11-3 | TGTGCCAGCAGCTTAGACTCAGGGGAGAAGGATGAGCAGTTCTTC | CASSLDSGEKDEQFF
TRBJ1-2 | NA | NA | TRBV24-1 | TGTGCCACCGGAGCTGGGGGGAACTATGGCTACACCTTC | CATGAGGNYGYTF
TRBJ2-3 | TRBD1 | NA | TRBV4-1 | TGCGCCAGCAGCCAAGTCCCGGGACAGGTTCTAGATACGCAGTATTTT | CASSQVPGQVLDTQYF
TRBJ2-2 | TRBD2 | NA | TRBV30 | TGTGCCTCTTCCGGGACTAGCGGGAGGGTGGTTACCGGGGAGCTGTTTTTT | CASSGTSGRVVTGELFF
TRBJ1-2 | NA | once | TRBV27 | TGTGCCAGCAGTTTAAGTGGCAGGATCTACTATGGCTACACCTTC | CASSLSGRIYYGYTF
TRBJ2-3 | NA | NA | TRBV5-8 | TGTGCCAGCAGCTTAGGGGCAGGGGGGACAGATACGCAGTATTTT | CASSLGAGGTDTQYF
TRBJ2-1 | NA | NA | TRBV5-4 | TGTGCCAGCAGGTTTGGAGGGACTCCCTCCTACAATGAGCAGTTCTTC | CASRFGGTPSYNEQFF
TRBJ2-3 | TRBD1 | NA | TRBV29-1 | TGCAGCGTTGTGGGCCAAACTGGACAGGATTTAGGCACAGATACGCAGTATTTT | CSVVGQTGQDLGTDTQYF
TRBJ2-1 | NA | NA | TRBV12-3/TRBV12-4 | TGTGCCAGCAGCCGCGGACACAACAATGAGCAGTTCTTC | CASSRGHNNEQFF
TRBJ2-4 | NA | NA | TRBV6-5 | TGTGCCAGCAGTTCGCTAAGGGGTCTAGCCAAAAACATTCAGTACTTC | CASSSLRGLAKNIQYF
TRBJ1-1 | NA | NA | TRBV24-1 | TGTGCCACCAGGGGCACCTTGAACACTGAAGCTTTCTTT | CATRGTLNTEAFF
TRBJ2-2 | NA | NA | TRBV4-1 | TGCGCCAGCAGCCAAGATCCCTTCTACACCGGGGAGCTGTTTTTT | CASSQDPFYTGELFF
TRBJ1-2 | TRBD1 | NA | TRBV12-3/TRBV12-4 | TGTGCCAGCAGTAGGGGGCACCGGGGCTACACCTTC | CASSRGHRGYTF
TRBJ1-1 | NA | NA | TRBV3-1/TRBV3-2 | TGTGCCAGCAGCCGCCTAATGGACACTGAAGCTTTCTTT | CASSRLMDTEAFF
TRBJ2-3 | TRBD2 | NA | TRBV2 | TGTGCCAGCAGTGAACCGCAAGCGGGAGGAATCCCAGATACGCAGTATTTT | CASSEPQAGGIPDTQYF
TRBJ1-1 | TRBD1 | NA | TRBV30 | TGTGCCTGGAGTCAGGACAGGGGGCTTCGGGCTTTCTTT | CAWSQDRGLRAFF
TRBJ2-3 | TRBD2 | once | TRBV3-1/TRBV3-2 | TGTGCCAGCAGCCAAGACTCGATGCTGGGACTAGCGGGAGTAGGAGAAGATACGCAGTATTTT | CASSQDSMLGLAGVGEDTQYF
TRBJ2-1 | TRBD2 | NA | TRBV7-6 | TGTGCCAGCAGCTTAAGGTGGGGACTAGGTGTTGAGCAGTTCTTC | CASSLRWGLGVEQFF
TRBJ1-2 | TRBD1 | NA | TRBV6-6 | TGTGCCATCCGACAGGGGGCAGCGTTTCATGGCTACACCTTC | CAIRQGAAFHGYTF
TRBJ2-3 | NA | NA | TRBV5-6 | TGTGCCAGCAGCTTGGCCGTGAGGACAGATACGCAGTATTTT | CASSLAVRTDTQYF
TRBJ1-2 | NA | NA | TRBV3-1/TRBV3-2 | TGTGCCAGCAGGCGGGGTATGGACTATGGCTACACCTTC | CASRRGMDYGYTF
TRBJ2-1 | TRBD1 | NA | TRBV19 | TGTGCCAGTACCCGAGGACAGGGGCGATACAATGAGCAGTTCTTC | CASTRGQGRYNEQFF
TRBJ2-1 | NA | NA | TRBV11-3 | TGTGCCAGCAGCTTCGGTCTAGCTGGAGGTGAGCAGTTCTTC | CASSFGLAGGEQFF
TRBJ1-2 | NA | NA | TRBV4-3 | TGCGCCAGCAGCCAGACGACAGCGCGCCCTGGCTACACCTTC | CASSQTTARPGYTF
TRBJ1-1 | NA | NA | TRBV27 | TGTGCCAGCAGTCTTGTCGGGAACACTGAAGCTTTCTTT | CASSLVGNTEAFF
TRBJ1-5 | TRBD1 | few | TRBV19 | TGTGCCAGTAGTGCCAACAGGGGAAGCGATCAGCCCCAGCATTTT | CASSANRGSDQPQHF
TRBJ2-1 | TRBD1 | once | TRBV5-4 | TGTGCCAGCAGCTTGGCGGGGGACAGGGACGTCAATGAGCAGTTCTTC | CASSLAGDRDVNEQFF
TRBJ2-4 | TRBD2 | NA | TRBV3-1/TRBV3-2 | TGTGCCAGCAGCTTACCGGGACTAGTCCCCCACTTC | CASSLPGLVPHF
TRBJ1-1 | NA | NA | TRBV27 | TGTGCCAGCAGTTTAGGAGCGTTCGGGGATGAAGCTTTCTTT | CASSLGAFGDEAFF
TRBJ2-1 | NA | NA | TRBV3-1/TRBV3-2 | TGTGCCAGCAGCCTCGCCAGGGTGGGGAATGAGCAGTTCTTC | CASSLARVGNEQFF
TRBJ1-1 | TRBD1 | NA | TRBV5-1 | TGCGCCAGCAGCTTGGTACGGACAGGGAACACTGAAGCTTTCTTT | CASSLVRTGNTEAFF
TRBJ1-2 | NA | NA | TRBV6-5 | TGTGCCAGCAGTTACAGGCGGGGTCTTGGCTATGGCTACACCTTC | CASSYRRGLGYGYTF
TRBJ1-1 | NA | NA | TRBV5-1 | TGCGCCAGCAGCCCGAACTCCATGAACACTGAAGCTTTCTTT | CASSPNSMNTEAFF
TRBJ2-1 | TRBD2 | NA | TRBV5-1 | TGCGCCAGCAGCCTTAGACTAGCGGGAGGGTACAATGAGCAGTTCTTC | CASSLRLAGGYNEQFF
TRBJ2-3 | NA | NA | TRBV6-5 | TGTGCCAGCAGTTCGTGGGCGGGGAGCACAGATACGCAGTATTTT | CASSSWAGSTDTQYF